Reported below is one T cell receptor beta chain. The antigen remains unidentified. The sample originates from a study of CD8 T cells in ankylosing spondylitis. Study-level points and caveats: In ankylosing spondylitis patients, matched synovial fluid reportedly showed significant enrichment of disease-linked clones. What seemed typical of ankylosing spondylitis blood was a TCR beta motif built from about eight highly homologous variants. Disease-associated clones were CD8+ and fairly uncommon in peripheral blood. Reactive arthritis synovial fluid and blood previously showed some of these motif variants.

Library preparation for TCR beta used quantitative 5'-RACE with molecular barcodes. TCRdb re-called the 5' RACE reads through MiXCR, storing one row per CDR3 protein. The table records a few hundred thousand distinct CDR3 sequences, more than 15% of them present only once. Deletions cut 0 bases from V and 8 bases from J, with 8 bases between. Per germline, CDR1 SGHRS and CDR2 YFSETQ. The CDR3 contains 12 residues. Sequencing was performed on blood, either unsorted or a sorted T cell fraction (not recorded which). This TCR was recovered from a male donor with ankylosing spondylitis. The chain links TRBV5-1 to TRBJ1-1; D gene ambiguous. CDR3 residues: CASSLGVREAFF. The CDR3 DNA follows: TGCGCCAGCAGCTTGGGAGTTAGAGAAGCTTTCTTT.